The present TCR beta chain was sequenced within a study of T cells in tuberculosis (dated by TCRdb to the late 2010s). At the level of the whole study: The study combined CD1B tetramers and high-throughput TCR immunosequencing to characterize T cells specific for the mycobacterial lipid antigen glucose monomycolate (GMM). In a South African clinical cohort, IGRA-negative adolescents, IGRA-positive adolescents with latent tuberculosis and adults with active tuberculosis were compared, with under 12 people in each group.

At study entry, adolescents were screened for latent tuberculosis infection using a tuberculin skin test and the QuantiFERON-TB GOLD In-Tube IGRA. Unsorted cryopreserved PBMC were immunosequenced, covering on average about 100,000 T cells per clinical donor. Eleven high schools in the Worcester region of the Western Cape, South Africa, served as enrollment sites for adolescents aged 12 to 18 years. Ten or so M. tuberculosis-infected adolescents and some ten uninfected adolescents, matched for age and sex, were selected. PBMC from adolescents were isolated by density centrifugation from freshly drawn heparinized blood and then cryopreserved. As regards this clone: Its antigen is currently not known. The sample holds no much larger clone one base away, and base qualities are not on file.

The immunoSEQ multiplex PCR assay was used to generate TCR libraries, with TCR-beta and/or TCR-alpha/delta assays applied to each sample. The amplified TCR libraries were sequenced on the Illumina high-throughput platform. The study's processing was this. Clustering and dimensionality reduction relied on pairwise TCRdist distances among GMM-specific receptors from T cells that were either sorted ex vivo or expanded in vitro. Each clinical repertoire was assigned a mean NN-distance score, defined as the average TCRdist to the nearest 10% of tetramer-positive reference sequences. GEM TCR motif frequency was calculated as the fraction of unique TCRs that matched known GEM sequences in V/J usage and CDR3 length. Linear discriminant analysis with leave-one-out cross-validation, implemented in scikit-learn, was used to classify active tuberculosis. TCRdb obtained this table from immuneACCESS and retained in-frame rearrangements with V and J assigned. These tables miss some clones; where compared with another copy, unresolved V genes account for less than half of the shortfall, and the remainder is unexplained. The DNA was the basis for D and trimming; V, J and clone size are from that table. The sample table lists some 34,000 clones, about nine tenths of them with a count of one. Clones ranked in the top ten supply roughly 7.7% of the sample.

The germline V gene specifies MDHEN as CDR1 and SYDVKM as CDR2. The germline ends are 10 bases apart after V is trimmed by 4 bases and J by 0 bases. From the cysteine up to the phenylalanine, the CDR3 has a length of 15 residues. The only DNA kept is the CDR3, 45 bases in frame from the first base. Paper-wide results and their limitations: With the diverse GMM-specific repertoire as input, a classifier achieved around 87% accuracy (AUROC 0.75 to 0.9), whereas GEM motif frequencies as input gave under 75% accuracy. Active tuberculosis TCR-alpha repertoires showed smaller mean NN-distances to GMM-specific TCRs than IGRA-negative controls, suggesting clonal expansion of these TCRs. Clinical samples were chosen by availability of cryopreserved specimens, and active tuberculosis cases were adults while controls were adolescents. Smaller NN-distances were partly driven by shorter CDR3-alpha lengths in active tuberculosis patients, and statistical significance was not reached for the TCR-beta difference.

The chain joins TRBV28 to TRBJ1-5, with the D segment identity uncertain. Sequencing was carried out using PBMCs. The receptor was derived from a donor aged 10-29 years with latent tuberculosis or without tuberculosis infection. Some clones in this sample may be carry-over from other donors' samples. This receptor carries the CDR3 CASSWATISNQPQHF. At the DNA level, the sequence is TGTGCCAGCAGTTGGGCTACAATTAGCAATCAGCCCCAGCATTTT.